This T cell receptor (beta chain) was observed in a study of PD-1 blockade in classical Hodgkin lymphoma. Study findings and constraints: Exclusion covered patients beginning nivolumab under 1 year post-ASCT.

Data came from immunoSEQ multiplex PCR; TCRdb stores just in-frame clones and leaves some out. In the table there are tens of thousands of clones, about 90% of which are singletons. There are 13 residues in the CDR3. Germline CDR1 reads SQVTM; CDR2 reads ANQGSEA. The V and J ends lost 4 bases and 5 bases, in that order; junction bases with no gene match: 5. Every single patient, without exception, relapsed after autologous stem cell transplantation, and brentuximab vedotin exposure varied. About this clone itself: What it recognizes is unknown.

The chain joins TRBV29-1 to TRBJ2-7; 10 bases align to TRBD2. The sample consisted of peripheral blood mononuclear cells (PBMCs), taken at baseline. The clonotype was recovered from a human donor with classical Hodgkin lymphoma. The CDR3, as DNA: TGCAGCGTTGCTAGCGGGGGCGTCAACGAGCAGTACTTC. Its translation: CSVASGGVNEQYF.